The entry that follows covers one TCR beta chain sequence. This entry is derived from a study of blood T cell repertoires in COVID-19. Across the whole study: Acute and convalescent COVID-19 samples came from the United States, Italy and Spain. From T cells, B-cell-depleted T cells, or PBMCs came the material, which was cDNA or gDNA.

The germline V gene encodes CDR1 KGHSH and CDR2 LQKENI. Between the trimmed V and J ends, which lost 5 bases and 6 bases, there was a span of 13 bases. The CDR3 is made up of 13 amino acids. Methods used by the authors: Estimates of nucleated cell counts were drawn from the amplification of reference gene primers. Profiling relied on immunoSEQ multiplex PCR, and the TCRdb table lists in-frame clones only, not all of them. V and J calls and clone size are as listed in that table; D and trimming were resolved from the DNA. The sample includes approximately 92,000 clones, approximately 70% of them seen just once.

What was sequenced was peripheral blood. This TCR was sampled from a woman aged 55-69 years in a cohort sampled during active or convalescent COVID-19. The rearrangement uses TRBV18 and TRBJ1-1; D might be TRBD1 (6 bases). CDR3 sequence (DNA): TGTGCCAGCTCAATCGACAGGTTTTCTGAAGCTTTCTTT. Its translation: CASSIDRFSEAFF.